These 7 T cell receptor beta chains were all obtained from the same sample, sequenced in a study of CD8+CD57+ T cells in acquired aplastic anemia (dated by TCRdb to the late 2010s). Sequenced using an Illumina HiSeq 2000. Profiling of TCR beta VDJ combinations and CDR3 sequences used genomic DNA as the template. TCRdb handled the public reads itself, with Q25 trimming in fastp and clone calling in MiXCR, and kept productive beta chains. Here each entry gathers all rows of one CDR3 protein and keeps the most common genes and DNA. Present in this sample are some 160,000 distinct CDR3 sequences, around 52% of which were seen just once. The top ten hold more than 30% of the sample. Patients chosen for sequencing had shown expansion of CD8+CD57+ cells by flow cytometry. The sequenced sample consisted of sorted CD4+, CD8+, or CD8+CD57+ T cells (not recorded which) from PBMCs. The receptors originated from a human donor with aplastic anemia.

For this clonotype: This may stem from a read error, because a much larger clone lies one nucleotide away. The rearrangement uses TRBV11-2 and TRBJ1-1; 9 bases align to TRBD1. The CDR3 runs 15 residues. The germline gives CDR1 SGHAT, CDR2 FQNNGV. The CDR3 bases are TGTACCAGCAGCTTCTCCCGGGACAGGGTCACTGAAGCTTTCTTT. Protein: CTSSFSRDRVTEAFF.

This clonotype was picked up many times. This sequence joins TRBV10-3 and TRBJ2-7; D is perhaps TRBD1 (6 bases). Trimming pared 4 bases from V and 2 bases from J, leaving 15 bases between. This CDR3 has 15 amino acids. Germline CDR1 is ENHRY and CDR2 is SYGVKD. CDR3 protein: CAISGKVDRTYEQYF. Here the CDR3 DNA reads TGTGCCATCAGTGGCAAAGTTGACAGGACCTACGAGCAGTACTTC.

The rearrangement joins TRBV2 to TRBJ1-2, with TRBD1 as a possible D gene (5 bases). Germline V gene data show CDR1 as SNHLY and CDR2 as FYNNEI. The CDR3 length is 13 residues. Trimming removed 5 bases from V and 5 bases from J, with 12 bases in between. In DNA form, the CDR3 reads TGTGCCAGCAGTAGGCCAGGGCTGTATGGCTACACCTTC. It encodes CASSRPGLYGYTF.

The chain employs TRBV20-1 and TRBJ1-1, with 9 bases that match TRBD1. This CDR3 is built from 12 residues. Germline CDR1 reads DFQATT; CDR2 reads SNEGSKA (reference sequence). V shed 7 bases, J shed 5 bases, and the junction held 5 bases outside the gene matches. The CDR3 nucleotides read TGCAGTGGCGGACAGGGGAGAACTGAAGCTTTCTTT. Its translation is CSGGQGRTEAFF.

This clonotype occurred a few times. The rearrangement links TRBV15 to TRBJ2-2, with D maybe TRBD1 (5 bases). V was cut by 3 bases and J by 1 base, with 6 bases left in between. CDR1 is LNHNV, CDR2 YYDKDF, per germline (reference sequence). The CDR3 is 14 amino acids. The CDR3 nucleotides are TGTGCCACCAGCAGTGGACAGAACACCGGGGAGCTGTTTTTT. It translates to CATSSGQNTGELFF.

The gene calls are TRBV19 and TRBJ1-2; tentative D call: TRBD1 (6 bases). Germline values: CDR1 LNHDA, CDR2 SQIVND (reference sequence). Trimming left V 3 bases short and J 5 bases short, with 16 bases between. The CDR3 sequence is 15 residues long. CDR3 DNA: TGTGCCAGTAGTATCGGACAGCGTAGTGGGTATGGCTACACCTTC. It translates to CASSIGQRSGYGYTF.

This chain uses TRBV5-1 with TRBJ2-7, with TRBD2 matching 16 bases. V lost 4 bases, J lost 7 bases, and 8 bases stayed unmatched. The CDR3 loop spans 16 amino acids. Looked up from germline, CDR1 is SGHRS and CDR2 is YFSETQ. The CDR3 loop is CASSQGTSGGAEEQYF. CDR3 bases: TGCGCCAGCAGCCAAGGGACTAGCGGGGGGGCAGAAGAGCAGTACTTC.